Listed here are 22 T cell receptor beta chains from one sample, sequenced in a study of blood T cell repertoires in COVID-19. Assay: immunoSEQ multiplex PCR; the TCRdb copy retains only in-frame clones and omits some. The repertoire consists of around 340,000 clones, with about 83% occurring once and the leading ten covering 2.5% to 3%. The sample comprised peripheral blood. These receptors came from a man aged 25 to 45 with active or convalescent COVID-19.

This clone was seen once. The CDR3 loop is CATSGTENEQFF. CDR3 nucleotides: TGTGCCACCTCCGGGACAGAAAATGAGCAGTTCTTC. J is TRBJ2-1 and V is TRBV24-1, with 7 bases identical to TRBD1. With 9 bases clipped from V and 7 bases from J, the junction kept 5 bases outside the gene matches. Germline V lookup: CDR1 KGHDR, CDR2 SFDVKD. The CDR3 sequence is 12 residues long.

The chain joins TRBV12-3 or TRBV12-4 to TRBJ1-6, with a weak D call TRBD1 (5 bases). With 3 bases removed from V and 7 bases from J, the gap between germline ends came to 7 bases. CDR3 length: 13 residues. The DNA for the CDR3 is TGTGCCAGCAGTTTCCAGGGAAATTCACCCCTCCACTTT. It specifies CASSFQGNSPLHF.

This sequence joins TRBV7-2 and TRBJ2-1, with unresolved D. V was pared by 3 bases and J by 0 bases, with 6 bases between. CDR3 length: 14 residues. Germline CDR1 SGHTA, CDR2 FQGNSA. CDR3 DNA sequence: TGTGCCAGCAGCTTTAGAAGCTCCTACAATGAGCAGTTCTTC. It specifies CASSFRSSYNEQFF.

The gene calls are TRBV11-3 and TRBJ2-1, with D perhaps matching TRBD2 (7 bases). The CDR3 covers 14 residues. Germline CDR1 is SGHNT and CDR2 is YENEEA. Trimming shortened V by 6 bases and J by 5 bases, and 14 bases separated the two germline ends. The CDR3 is CASSRAGANNEQFF. The CDR3 DNA follows: TGTGCCAGCAGTAGGGCGGGGGCCAACAATGAGCAGTTCTTC.

Turning to this clone: The same CDR3 arises from other DNA sequences in this sample as well. CDR3 protein: CAWSTGTGGNTIYF. The CDR3 DNA follows: TGTGCCTGGAGTACGGGGACAGGTGGAAACACCATATATTTT. This chain uses TRBV30 with TRBJ1-3; 8 nucleotides match TRBD1. The germline CDR1 and CDR2 sequences are GTSNPN and SVGIG (reference sequence). The CDR3 spans 14 residues. Trimming at V came to 2 bases and at J to 3 bases, leaving 3 bases not matched to a gene.

The chain combines TRBV7-3 with TRBJ2-2; 7 bases are shared with TRBD1. The CDR3 length is 15 residues. The V and J ends lost 6 bases and 5 bases, in that order; junction bases with no gene match: 9. Germline CDR1 SGHTA, CDR2 FQGTGA. The CDR3 DNA reads as TGTGCCAGCAGTCTAAGGGGGCAGGGGACCGGGGAGCTGTTTTTT. This codes for CASSLRGQGTGELFF.

The J gene is TRBJ1-1, the V gene TRBV25-1; no firm D call. CDR1 and CDR2 (germline): MGHDK, SYGVNS. This CDR3 contains 14 residues. With 2 bases removed from V and 1 base from J, the gap between germline ends came to 8 bases. The CDR3 reads CASSEPYPNTEAFF. The CDR3 DNA reads TGTGCCAGCAGTGAACCCTATCCGAACACTGAAGCTTTCTTT.

V gene TRBV3-1 (or the pseudogene TRBV3-2) combines with J gene TRBJ1-6, with TRBD1 matching over 7 bases. The CDR3 covers 18 residues. Germline trimming cut 5 bases from V and 10 bases from J; bases unmatched to any gene: 20. Per the germline V gene, CDR1 is LGHDT and CDR2 is YNNKEL (reference sequence). The CDR3 spells CASSATGTVILGWSPLHF. CDR3 sequence (DNA): TGTGCCAGCAGCGCTACCGGGACAGTAATATTGGGCTGGTCACCCCTCCACTTT.

J is TRBJ2-7 and V is TRBV4-2; 7 bases agree with TRBD2. Germline CDR1 LGHNA, CDR2 YNFKEQ. The CDR3 has 15 residues. J gave up 3 bases and V 0 bases, and 5 bases lay outside the gene matches. The CDR3 is CASSQEEGGSYEQYF. CDR3 in DNA: TGTGCCAGCAGCCAAGAGGAGGGAGGGAGCTACGAGCAGTACTTC.

This chain uses TRBV7-9 with TRBJ1-2, with D unclear. Germline values: CDR1 SEHNR, CDR2 FQNEAQ (reference sequence). V lost 1 base and J lost 6, with 12 bases in between. The CDR3 is made up of 14 amino acids. The CDR3 spells CASSLDPGWNGYTF. The CDR3 nucleotides are TGTGCCAGCAGCTTAGATCCGGGGTGGAATGGCTACACCTTC.

The rearrangement uses TRBV30 and TRBJ2-7, with D perhaps TRBD1 (6 bases). Per germline, CDR1 GTSNPN and CDR2 SVGIG (reference sequence). V lost 2 bases, J lost 0 bases, and 8 bases lay in between. CDR3 length: 13 amino acids. The CDR3 sequence is CAWSTGHSYEQYF. CDR3 bases: TGTGCCTGGAGTACAGGGCACTCCTACGAGCAGTACTTC.

The chain links TRBV28 to TRBJ2-1, with 12 bases identical to TRBD2. This CDR3 has 14 amino acids. Germline V gene data show CDR1 as MDHEN and CDR2 as SYDVKM. J lost 4 bases, V lost 8 bases, and 3 bases had no gene match. The CDR3 reads CASGGLAGYNEQFF. The DNA of the CDR3 is TGTGCCAGCGGTGGACTAGCGGGATACAATGAGCAGTTCTTC.

This clone has just one count. The CDR3 loop is CASSLAGSDPGMAEQYF. The CDR3 region has the DNA TGTGCCAGCAGCTTAGCGGGGTCAGATCCGGGGATGGCCGAGCAGTACTTC. The genes are TRBV7-8 and TRBJ2-7, with a possible D match to TRBD2 (5 bases). In germline, CDR1 is SGHVS, CDR2 FQNEAQ. V dropped 0 bases and J dropped 6 bases, with 21 bases sitting between them. This CDR3 has 17 amino acids.

The chain is built from TRBV6-5 and TRBJ1-4, with a possible D match to TRBD1 (5 bases). Germline CDR1 is MNHEY and CDR2 is SVGAGI. This CDR3 region has 16 residues. V was clipped by 4 bases and J by 3 bases, with 15 bases between them. The CDR3 sequence: CASSSGIPGANEKLFF. In nucleotides, the CDR3 is TGTGCCAGCAGTTCCGGGATCCCGGGGGCTAATGAAAAACTGTTTTTT.

V usage is TRBV5-1 and J usage is TRBJ1-3, with unresolved D. The germline gives CDR1 SGHRS, CDR2 YFSETQ. The CDR3 length is 16 residues. V was clipped by 4 bases and J by 5 bases, with 19 bases between them. The CDR3 loop reads CASSHYPSVFRNTIYF. CDR3 DNA: TGCGCCAGCAGCCACTACCCTTCAGTCTTCCGAAACACCATATATTTT.

The chain links TRBV27 to TRBJ2-7; possible D gene TRBD2, 6 bases. The germline gives CDR1 MNHEY, CDR2 SMNVEV (reference sequence). V gave up 11 bases and J gave up 4 bases, with 21 bases separating them. The CDR3 has 14 amino acids. CDR3: CAASPRDSIYEQYF. CDR3 nucleotide sequence: TGTGCCGCCTCGCCCCGGGACTCTATTTACGAGCAGTACTTC.

CDR3 in DNA: TGCGCCAGCAGCCAAGGCGGGCCCACCTACGAGCAGTACTTC. Translating it yields CASSQGGPTYEQYF. The rearrangement uses TRBV4-3 and TRBJ2-7, with D possibly matching TRBD2 (5 bases). The length of the CDR3 is 14 residues. Between the trimmed V and J ends, which lost 1 base and 2 bases, there was a span of 9 bases. CDR1 LGHNA and CDR2 YSLEER come from the germline V gene.

This chain connects TRBV7-3 to TRBJ2-2, with 8 positions matching TRBD1. Germline CDR1 SGHTA, CDR2 FQGTGA. V trimming: 6 bases; J trimming: 6 bases; junction bases outside the gene matches: 6. The CDR3 has 14 amino acids. The CDR3 DNA reads TGTGCCAGCAGTGCCCAGGGGGCAGCCGGGGAGCTGTTTTTT. Translated: CASSAQGAAGELFF. The whole variable domain, remainder taken from reference TRBV7-3 and TRBJ2-2, is GAGVSQTPSNKVTEKGKYVELRCDPISGHTALYWYRQSLGQGPEFLIYFQGTGAADDSGLPNDRFFAVRPEGSVSTLKIQRTERGDSAVYLCASSAQGAAGELFFGEGSRLTVL.

The V and J genes are TRBV6-2 or TRBV6-3 and TRBJ1-1; D might be TRBD1 (6 bases). Germline-derived CDR1 and CDR2 are MNHEY and SVGEGT. The V end lost 2 bases, the J end lost 5 bases, and 15 bases lay between the germline ends. The CDR3 sequence is 15 residues long. The CDR3 region is CASSYGGSLGTEAFF. CDR3 nucleotides: TGTGCCAGCAGTTACGGGGGCTCTCTAGGGACTGAAGCTTTCTTT.

V and J are TRBV2 and TRBJ2-3; 9 bases align to TRBD2. The CDR3 runs 15 residues. The germline gives CDR1 SNHLY, CDR2 FYNNEI. The J segment lost 3 bases and the V segment lost 6 bases, leaving 7 bases of the junction unmatched. The CDR3 coding sequence is TGTGCCAGCAGCAAACGACTAGCGGAAACAGATACGCAGTATTTT. Amino acid sequence: CASSKRLAETDTQYF. The full variable domain, in which reference TRBV2 and TRBJ2-3 provide the parts outside the CDR3, is EPEVTQTPSHQVTQMGQEVILRCVPISNHLYFYWYRQILGQKVEFLVSFYNNEISEKSEIFDDQFSVERPDGSNFTLKIRSTKLEDSAMYFCASSKRLAETDTQYFGPGTRLTVL.

The chain couples TRBV5-4 to TRBJ2-1; D gene uncertain. The V end lost 3 bases, the J end lost 9 bases, and 10 bases lay between the germline ends. The CDR3 runs 12 residues. CDR1 is SGHNT, CDR2 YYREEE, per germline (reference sequence). The CDR3 protein is CASSSPPGEQFF. The CDR3 DNA sequence: TGTGCCAGCAGCTCCCCCCCGGGTGAGCAGTTCTTC.

This chain connects TRBV29-1 to TRBJ1-3; D not certain. The CDR3 totals 16 residues. Between the trimmed V and J ends, which lost 4 bases and 4 bases, there was a span of 20 bases. Germline CDR1 SQVTM, CDR2 ANQGSEA. In DNA form, the CDR3 reads TGCAGCGTTGTTGATCCTGAGGCGTTAAGAGGAAACACCATATATTTT. Translating it yields CSVVDPEALRGNTIYF.